What follows are 30 T cell receptor beta chains derived from one specimen sequenced in a study of blood T cell repertoires in COVID-19. TCRdb's copy holds only in-frame clones and misses some; the assay was immunoSEQ multiplex PCR. The data show about 280,000 clones, more than 75% seen once. The sequenced sample was PBMCs or T cells enriched from blood (not recorded which). The receptors here all came from a woman aged 55-70 years in a cohort exposed to, infected with or recovered from COVID-19 (not recorded which).

The genes are TRBV19 and TRBJ2-5; D is perhaps TRBD1 (5 bases). The germline V gene has CDR1 LNHDA and CDR2 SQIVND (reference sequence). The ends were cut back, 7 bases at V and 2 bases at J, with 11 bases in the middle. The length of the CDR3 is 13 residues. For the CDR3, the DNA is TGTGCCAGTACCCCGGCAGGGCAAGAGACCCAGTACTTC. Protein: CASTPAGQETQYF.

The chain combines TRBV5-6 with TRBJ1-6; 7 bases are a match to TRBD1. The CDR3 runs 15 residues. V lost 4 bases, J lost 6 bases, and 7 bases stayed unmatched. From germline, CDR1 is SGHDT and CDR2 YYEEEE. DNA of the CDR3: TGTGCCAGCAGCCACGGGACAGCGATTAATTCACCCCTCCACTTT. The encoded protein is CASSHGTAINSPLHF.

The chain joins TRBV10-1 to TRBJ2-2; D gene uncertain. The CDR3 consists of 13 residues. V shed 3 bases and J shed 4 bases, with 6 bases lying between them. Germline CDR1 reads WNHNN; CDR2 reads SYGVQD (reference sequence). The CDR3 coding sequence is TGCGCCAGCAGTGAACACAGCACCGGGGAGCTGTTTTTT. This gives the protein CASSEHSTGELFF.

The chain couples TRBV13 to TRBJ2-3, with 12 bases identical to TRBD2. Unmatched junction bases numbered 10, after V lost 5 bases and J lost 1 base. This CDR3 comprises 18 residues. Germline V CDR1 and CDR2: PRHDT, FYEKMQ (reference sequence). CDR3 protein: CASSIRTSGIGGTDTQYF. For the CDR3, the DNA is TGTGCCAGCAGCATACGGACTAGCGGGATCGGCGGCACAGATACGCAGTATTTT.

V gene TRBV6-6 combines with J gene TRBJ2-7; TRBD1 is a possible D gene (6 bases). Germline assignment: CDR1 MNHNY and CDR2 SVGAGI (reference sequence). Trimming cost V 7 bases and J 0 bases, with 19 bases left between them. This CDR3 is built from 16 residues. The CDR3 loop is CASTPSGTLFSYEQYF. CDR3 DNA sequence: TGTGCCAGCACTCCCTCCGGGACATTATTCTCCTACGAGCAGTACTTC.

The chain links TRBV4-2 to TRBJ1-6; 9 nucleotides line up with TRBD1. Trimming took 4 bases from V and 11 from J; bases not matched to a gene: 18. This CDR3 has 18 residues. Per the germline V gene, CDR1 is LGHNA and CDR2 is YNFKEQ. Here the CDR3 DNA reads TGTGCCAGCAGCCCCAGCGGTGGTGGGGACAGGGCTGTCGCACCCCTCCACTTT. It is translated as CASSPSGGGDRAVAPLHF.

The chain has TRBV29-1 and TRBJ1-1, with D tentatively TRBD1 (5 bases). Trimming cost V 4 bases and J 4 bases, with 16 bases left between them. The CDR3 is 14 amino acids. The germline V gene has CDR1 SQVTM and CDR2 ANQGSEA. CDR3 in DNA: TGCAGCGTTGCGGGTTCGGAGGGGCGCACTGAAGCTTTCTTT. Translated, it gives CSVAGSEGRTEAFF.

The genes are TRBV5-1 and TRBJ2-1; 10 nucleotides line up with TRBD2. Per germline, CDR1 SGHRS and CDR2 YFSETQ. The CDR3 loop spans 16 amino acids. With 1 base clipped from V and 3 bases from J, the junction kept 4 bases outside the gene matches. The CDR3 here is CASSLRAGGDYNEQFF. The CDR3, as DNA: TGCGCCAGCAGCTTGAGAGCGGGAGGGGACTACAATGAGCAGTTCTTC.

The chain is built from TRBV3-1 (or the pseudogene TRBV3-2) and TRBJ2-7; D unresolved. Germline V gene data show CDR1 as LGHDT and CDR2 as YNNKEL (reference sequence). The CDR3 sequence is 14 residues long. The V end lost 0 bases, the J end lost 0 bases, and 6 bases lay between the germline ends. CDR3 sequence reads: CASSQEIDSYEQYF. In DNA form, the CDR3 reads TGTGCCAGCAGCCAAGAGATAGACTCCTACGAGCAGTACTTC.

This sequence joins TRBV30 and TRBJ1-1, with unresolved D. Germline CDR1 GTSNPN, CDR2 SVGIG (reference sequence). V was shortened by 2 bases and J by 2 bases, with 9 bases between the two germline ends. The CDR3 extends over 13 amino acids. CDR3 amino acids: CAWSIDSNTEAFF. In nucleotides, the CDR3 is TGTGCCTGGAGTATCGACTCAAACACTGAAGCTTTCTTT.

The chain employs TRBV7-9 and TRBJ2-1, with D possibly TRBD2 on 6 matching bases. CDR3 length equals 16 residues. The V end was cut by 5 bases, the J end by 5 bases, with 19 bases between. The germline gives CDR1 SEHNR, CDR2 FQNEAQ (reference sequence). The CDR3 region has the DNA TGTGCCAGCAGCCCCCTGGCGGGATGGGCTGACAATGAGCAGTTCTTC. The encoded protein is CASSPLAGWADNEQFF.

The gene calls are TRBV29-1 and TRBJ1-1; no clear D. Between the trimmed V and J ends, which lost 4 bases and 1 base, there was a span of 10 bases. CDR1 and CDR2 from the germline V gene are SQVTM and ANQGSEA. The CDR3 extends over 13 amino acids. The DNA of the CDR3 is TGCAGCGTTGGTTCAGCGGGGAACACTGAAGCTTTCTTT. Translation: CSVGSAGNTEAFF.

The chain recombines TRBV6-5 with TRBJ2-2; 11 positions match TRBD2. The germline V gene has CDR1 MNHEY and CDR2 SVGAGI. CDR3 size: 15 residues. The ends lost 10 bases at V and 5 bases at J; junction bases unmatched: 9. In DNA, the CDR3 is TGTGCCACCCGGGGACTAGCGGTAACGACCGGGGAGCTGTTTTTT. This encodes CATRGLAVTTGELFF.

The sample holds one count of this clone. The chain employs TRBV19 and TRBJ1-1; D call uncertain. The germline V and J ends were trimmed by 4 bases and 4 bases, with 10 bases remaining between them. The CDR3 has 13 residues. The V gene's germline CDR1 is LNHDA and CDR2 SQIVND (reference sequence). CDR3 bases: TGTGCCAGTAGTAGTGGGGAGGGCACTGAAGCTTTCTTT. Its protein is CASSSGEGTEAFF.

The V and J genes are TRBV24-1 and TRBJ2-3, with 9 bases identical to TRBD2. The ends lost 1 base at V and 8 bases at J; junction bases unmatched: 12. CDR3 size: 17 residues. Germline loops: CDR1 KGHDR, CDR2 SFDVKD. CDR3 DNA sequence: TGTGCCACCAGTGATTTACTAGCGGGCGATCGGCATGGTACGCAGTATTTT. Its translation: CATSDLLAGDRHGTQYF.

This clone was observed a handful of times. The V and J genes are TRBV5-1 and TRBJ2-7; 10 bases map to TRBD1. The CDR3 is 15 amino acids. Losses at the gene ends were 4 bases for V and 5 bases for J; bases not matched to a gene: 9. Germline loops: CDR1 SGHRS, CDR2 YFSETQ. DNA of the CDR3: TGCGCCAGCAGCGCGACCGGGACAGGGGAGAACGAGCAGTACTTC. This translates into CASSATGTGENEQYF.

The chain employs TRBV7-2 and TRBJ1-4; unclear D gene. The CDR3 runs 13 residues. Deletions cut 5 bases from V and 7 bases from J, with 11 bases between. Germline V lookup: CDR1 SGHTA, CDR2 FQGNSA. The CDR3 sequence is CASSVEWSEKLFF. DNA for the CDR3: TGTGCCAGCAGCGTAGAGTGGAGTGAAAAACTGTTTTTT. The complete variable domain, with remaining parts taken from reference TRBV7-2 and TRBJ1-4, reads GAGVSQSPSNKVTEKGKDVELRCDPISGHTALYWYRQSLGQGLEFLIYFQGNSAPDKSGLPSDRFSAERTGGSVSTLTIQRTQQEDSAVYLCASSVEWSEKLFFGSGTQLSVL.

V gene TRBV11-1 combines with J gene TRBJ1-1; 7 nucleotides agree with TRBD1. This CDR3 contains 14 residues. Trimming at V came to 2 bases and at J to 4 bases, leaving 4 bases not matched to a gene. From germline, CDR1 is SGHAT and CDR2 FQDESV (reference sequence). CDR3 nucleotide sequence: TGTGCCAGCAGCTTACGACAGGGTGGCACTGAAGCTTTCTTT. Translation gives CASSLRQGGTEAFF.

The gene calls are TRBV28 and TRBJ2-7, with TRBD2 identical over 8 bases. V was pared by 3 bases and J by 5 bases, with 6 bases of the junction left unmatched. The CDR3 consists of 14 residues. CDR1 and CDR2 from the germline V gene are MDHEN and SYDVKM. CDR3 nucleotides: TGTGCCAGCAGTTTCTCGGCGGGAGGAAACGAGCAGTACTTC. Translated: CASSFSAGGNEQYF.

The J gene is TRBJ2-1, the V gene TRBV10-1, with a possible D match to TRBD2 (7 bases). CDR3 size: 14 residues. V was pared by 8 bases and J by 2 bases, with 13 bases between. The germline V gene encodes CDR1 WNHNN and CDR2 SYGVQD (reference sequence). Written as DNA, the CDR3 is TGCGCCAGCGGAAGGGGGGGGACCTACAATGAGCAGTTCTTC. This gives the protein CASGRGGTYNEQFF.

The rearrangement uses TRBV7-3 and TRBJ2-1; 10 bases match TRBD2. Germline V gives CDR1 SGHTA, CDR2 FQGTGA. The CDR3 runs to 14 residues. With 5 bases clipped from V and 5 bases from J, the junction kept 3 bases outside the gene matches. DNA of the CDR3: TGTGCCAGCAGCCTCGGACTAGCGGACAATGAGCAGTTCTTC. It encodes CASSLGLADNEQFF.

The chain employs TRBV5-1 and TRBJ1-1, with 10 bases matching TRBD1. This CDR3 contains 20 residues. Trimming at V came to 4 bases and at J to 0 bases, leaving 18 bases not matched to a gene. CDR1 is SGHRS, CDR2 YFSETQ, per germline. This CDR3 is CASSPMKTTGGKGMNTEAFF. The CDR3 DNA reads TGCGCCAGCAGCCCCATGAAGACGACAGGGGGCAAAGGGATGAACACTGAAGCTTTCTTT. The entire variable domain, with the rest obtained from reference TRBV5-1 and TRBJ1-1, is as follows: KAGVTQTPRYLIKTRGQQVTLSCSPISGHRSVSWYQQTPGQGLQFLFEYFSETQRNKGNFPGRFSGRQFSNSRSEMNVSTLELGDSALYLCASSPMKTTGGKGMNTEAFFGQGTRLTVV.

This chain links TRBV12-3 or TRBV12-4 with TRBJ1-3; 7 positions match TRBD1. The junction had 2 bases not matched to a gene; V was cut back by 5 bases and J by 4 bases. The CDR3 totals 13 residues. CDR3 in amino acids: CASSPQGGNTIYF. In nucleotides, the CDR3 is TGTGCCAGCAGTCCACAGGGGGGAAACACCATATATTTT.

The chain couples TRBV5-1 to TRBJ2-3; TRBD2 matches at 7 bases. The V and J ends lost 0 bases and 1 base, in that order; junction bases with no gene match: 5. This CDR3 spans 16 amino acids. Germline values: CDR1 SGHRS, CDR2 YFSETQ. In DNA form, the CDR3 reads TGCGCCAGCAGCTTGGCCACCCGGGAGGGCACAGATACGCAGTATTTT. This sequence encodes CASSLATREGTDTQYF. Using reference TRBV5-1 and TRBJ2-3 for the parts outside the CDR3, the full variable domain is KAGVTQTPRYLIKTRGQQVTLSCSPISGHRSVSWYQQTPGQGLQFLFEYFSETQRNKGNFPGRFSGRQFSNSRSEMNVSTLELGDSALYLCASSLATREGTDTQYFGPGTRLTVL.

The chain uses TRBV7-3 and TRBJ2-5; 7 bases fit TRBD1. The CDR3 consists of 13 residues. From germline, CDR1 is SGHTA and CDR2 FQGTGA. The V and J ends lost 6 bases and 5 bases, in that order; junction bases with no gene match: 6. This chain's CDR3 is CASSRGGTETQYF. CDR3 nucleotides: TGTGCCAGCAGTCGAGGGGGCACGGAGACCCAGTACTTC.

The genes are TRBV28 and TRBJ2-5, with D possibly being TRBD2 (6 bases). The V gene lost 8 bases and the J gene lost 2 bases, with 15 bases spanning the gap. This CDR3 has 14 amino acids. Germline-derived CDR1 and CDR2 are MDHEN and SYDVKM. Here the CDR3 reads CASGGFVGQETQYF. Here the CDR3 DNA reads TGTGCCAGCGGAGGGTTTGTGGGACAAGAGACCCAGTACTTC.

This chain uses TRBV6-4 with TRBJ2-2; TRBD1 might be the D (5 bases). CDR1 and CDR2 (germline): MRHNA, SNTAGT. CDR3 size: 15 residues. Between the trimmed V and J ends, which lost 7 bases and 2 bases, there was a span of 14 bases. This CDR3 reads CASKAQGSNTGELFF. For the CDR3, the DNA is TGTGCCAGCAAAGCCCAGGGCTCAAACACCGGGGAGCTGTTTTTT.

The V call is TRBV10-2, the J call TRBJ2-1; D unclear. This CDR3 spans 13 amino acids. The germline CDR1 and CDR2 sequences are WSHSY and SAAADI. Trimming took 0 bases from V and 9 from J, leaving 9 bases between them. In DNA, the CDR3 is TGCGCCAGCAGTGAGTCGCTAGTTGGTGAGCAGTTCTTC. Its translation: CASSESLVGEQFF.

This chain links TRBV18 with TRBJ1-3; 7 bases are a match to TRBD1. Germline V gene lookup returns CDR1 KGHSH and CDR2 LQKENI. The CDR3 totals 15 residues. The V gene end was trimmed by 3 bases and the J gene end by 4 bases; junction bases not matched to a gene: 6. For the CDR3, the DNA is TGTGCCAGCTCACCGGGACAGCTTGCGGGAAACACCATATATTTT. Translated: CASSPGQLAGNTIYF.

The chain combines TRBV4-1 with TRBJ2-2; D unresolved. Trimming left V 1 base short and J 5 bases short, with 5 bases between. The CDR3 consists of 13 residues. CDR1 is MGHRA and CDR2 is YSYEKL in the germline V gene. CDR3 coding DNA: TGCGCCAGCAGCCAAGCTTTGACCGGGGAGCTGTTTTTT. As protein: CASSQALTGELFF.